This TCR beta chain was captured in a study of shared clonotypes between healthy human individuals. The CDR3 is 17 amino acids. Trimming took 5 bases from V and 2 from J; bases not matched to a gene: 12. Germline V gene sequence: CDR1 SGHAT, CDR2 FQNNGV. CD8 cells regarded as naive lacked CD45RO, were positively chosen for CCR7, and omitted terminally differentiated effector memory CD45RA+ cells. Donors were healthy HIV-negative adults without recent acute infections or vaccinations. Data came from immunoSEQ multiplex PCR; TCRdb stores just in-frame clones and leaves some out. The sample has about 580,000 clones, 98% seen once.

The sequence was obtained from a man aged 25 to 40 in good health. The V call is TRBV11-2, the J call TRBJ2-7, with 10 bases aligning to TRBD2. Material: naive CD8+ T cells sorted from blood. This chain's CDR3 is CASSPRAGGRVAYEQYF. Here the CDR3 DNA reads TGTGCCAGCAGCCCCCGAGCGGGGGGGCGAGTGGCCTACGAGCAGTACTTC.